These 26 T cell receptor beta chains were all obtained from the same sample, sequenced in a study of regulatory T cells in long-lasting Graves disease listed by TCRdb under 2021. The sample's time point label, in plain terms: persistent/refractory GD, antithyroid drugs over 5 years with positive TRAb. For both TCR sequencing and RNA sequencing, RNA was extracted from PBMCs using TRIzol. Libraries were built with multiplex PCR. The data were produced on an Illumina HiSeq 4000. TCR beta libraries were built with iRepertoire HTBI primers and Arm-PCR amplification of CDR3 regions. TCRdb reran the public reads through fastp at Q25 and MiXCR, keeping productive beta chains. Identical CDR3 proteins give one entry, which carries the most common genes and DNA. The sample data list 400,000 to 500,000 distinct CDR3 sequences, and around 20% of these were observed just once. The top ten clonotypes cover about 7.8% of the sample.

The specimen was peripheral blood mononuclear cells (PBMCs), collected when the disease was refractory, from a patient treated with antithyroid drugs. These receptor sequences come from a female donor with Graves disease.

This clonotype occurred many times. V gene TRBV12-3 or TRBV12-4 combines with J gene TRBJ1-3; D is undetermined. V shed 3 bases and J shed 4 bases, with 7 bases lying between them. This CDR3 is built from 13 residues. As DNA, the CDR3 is TGTGCCAGCAGTTTTGTCGGGGGAAACACCATATATTTT. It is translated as CASSFVGGNTIYF.

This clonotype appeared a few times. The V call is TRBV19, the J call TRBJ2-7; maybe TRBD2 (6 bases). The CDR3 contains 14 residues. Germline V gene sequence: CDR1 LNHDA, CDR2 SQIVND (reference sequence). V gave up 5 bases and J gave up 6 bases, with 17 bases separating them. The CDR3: CASSAIGGPIEQYF. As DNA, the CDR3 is TGTGCCAGTAGTGCTATCGGGGGTCCTATCGAGCAGTACTTC.

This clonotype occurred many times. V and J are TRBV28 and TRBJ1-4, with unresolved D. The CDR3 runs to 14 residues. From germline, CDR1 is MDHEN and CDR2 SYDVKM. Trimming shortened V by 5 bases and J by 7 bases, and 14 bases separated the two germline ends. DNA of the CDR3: TGTGCCAGCAGTACCGTAGAGCCCTTTGAAAAACTGTTTTTT. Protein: CASSTVEPFEKLFF.

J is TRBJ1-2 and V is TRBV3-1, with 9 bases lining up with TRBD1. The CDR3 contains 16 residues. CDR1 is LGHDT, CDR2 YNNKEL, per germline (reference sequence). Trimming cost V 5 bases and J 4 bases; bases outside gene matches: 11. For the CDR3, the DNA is TGTGCCAGCAGCAAAAGGGAGGGACAGGGAATCTATGGCTACACCTTC. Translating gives CASSKREGQGIYGYTF.

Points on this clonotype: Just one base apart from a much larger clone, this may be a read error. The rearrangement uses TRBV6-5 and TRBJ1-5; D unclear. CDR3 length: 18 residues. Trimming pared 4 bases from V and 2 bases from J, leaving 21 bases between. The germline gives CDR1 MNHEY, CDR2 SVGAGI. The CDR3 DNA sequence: TGTGCCAGCAGTTCTGCCGGGCCTCCAGTGGTGGGCAATCAGCCCCAGCATTTT. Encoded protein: CASSSAGPPVVGNQPQHF.

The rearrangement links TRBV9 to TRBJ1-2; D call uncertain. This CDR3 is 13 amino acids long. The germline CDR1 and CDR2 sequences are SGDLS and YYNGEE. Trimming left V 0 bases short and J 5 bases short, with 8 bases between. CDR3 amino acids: CASSVDAGYGYTF. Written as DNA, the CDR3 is TGTGCCAGCAGCGTAGATGCGGGTTATGGCTACACCTTC.

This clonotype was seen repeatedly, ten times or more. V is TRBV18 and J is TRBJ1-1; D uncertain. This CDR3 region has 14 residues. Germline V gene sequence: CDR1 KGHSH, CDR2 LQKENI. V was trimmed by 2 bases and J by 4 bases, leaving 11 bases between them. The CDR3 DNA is TGTGCCAGCTCACCAGGGGTTGGGAGCACTGAAGCTTTCTTT. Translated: CASSPGVGSTEAFF.

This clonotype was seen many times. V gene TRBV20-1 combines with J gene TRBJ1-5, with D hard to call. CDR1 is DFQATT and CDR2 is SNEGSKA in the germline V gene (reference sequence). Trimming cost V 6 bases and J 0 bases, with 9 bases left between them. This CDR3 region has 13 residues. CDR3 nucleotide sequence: TGCAGTGCCCGGAGGTATAGCAATCAGCCCCAGCATTTT. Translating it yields CSARRYSNQPQHF.

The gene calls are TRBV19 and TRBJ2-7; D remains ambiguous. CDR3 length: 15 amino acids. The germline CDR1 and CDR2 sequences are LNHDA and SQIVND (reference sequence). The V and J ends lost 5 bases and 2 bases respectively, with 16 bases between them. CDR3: CASSVRDLPPYEQYF. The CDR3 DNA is TGTGCCAGTAGTGTCCGAGACCTGCCCCCCTACGAGCAGTACTTC.

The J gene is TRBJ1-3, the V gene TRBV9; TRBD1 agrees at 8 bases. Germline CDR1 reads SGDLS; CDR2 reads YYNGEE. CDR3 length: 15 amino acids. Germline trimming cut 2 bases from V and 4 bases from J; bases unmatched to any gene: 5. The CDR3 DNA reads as TGTGCCAGCAGCGTTGGACAGGGCCCAGGAAACACCATATATTTT. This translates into CASSVGQGPGNTIYF.

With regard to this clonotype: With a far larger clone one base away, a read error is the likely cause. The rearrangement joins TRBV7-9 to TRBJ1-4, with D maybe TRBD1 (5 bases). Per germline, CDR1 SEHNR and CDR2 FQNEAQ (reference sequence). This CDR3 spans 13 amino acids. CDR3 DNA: TGTGCCAGCAGTCGACAGACTAATGGAAAACTGTTTTTT. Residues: CASSRQTNGKLFF.

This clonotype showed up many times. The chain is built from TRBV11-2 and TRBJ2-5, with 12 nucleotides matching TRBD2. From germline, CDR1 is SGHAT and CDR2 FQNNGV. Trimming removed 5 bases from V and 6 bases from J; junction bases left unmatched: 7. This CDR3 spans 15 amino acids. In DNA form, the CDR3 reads TGTGCCAGCAGCCCTCAACTAGCGGGAGGAAAGACCCAGTACTTC. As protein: CASSPQLAGGKTQYF.

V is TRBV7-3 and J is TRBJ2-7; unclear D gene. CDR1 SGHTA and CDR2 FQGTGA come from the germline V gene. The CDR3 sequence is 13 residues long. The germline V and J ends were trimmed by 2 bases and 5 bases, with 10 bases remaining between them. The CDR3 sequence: CASSLGFGNEQYF. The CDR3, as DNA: TGTGCCAGCAGCTTAGGGTTTGGGAACGAGCAGTACTTC.

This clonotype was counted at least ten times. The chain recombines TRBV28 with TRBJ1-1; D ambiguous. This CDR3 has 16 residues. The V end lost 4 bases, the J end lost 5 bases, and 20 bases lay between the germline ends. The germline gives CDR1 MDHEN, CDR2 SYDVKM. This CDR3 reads CASSSSRPPQQTEAFF. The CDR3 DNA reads TGTGCCAGCAGTTCTTCTCGACCTCCCCAACAGACTGAAGCTTTCTTT.

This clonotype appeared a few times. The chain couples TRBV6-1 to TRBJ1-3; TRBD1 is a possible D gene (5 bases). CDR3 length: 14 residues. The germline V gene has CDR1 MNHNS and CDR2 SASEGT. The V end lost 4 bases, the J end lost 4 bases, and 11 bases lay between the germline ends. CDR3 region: CASSVGGTGNTIYF. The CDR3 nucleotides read TGTGCCAGCAGTGTTGGGGGGACCGGAAACACCATATATTTT.

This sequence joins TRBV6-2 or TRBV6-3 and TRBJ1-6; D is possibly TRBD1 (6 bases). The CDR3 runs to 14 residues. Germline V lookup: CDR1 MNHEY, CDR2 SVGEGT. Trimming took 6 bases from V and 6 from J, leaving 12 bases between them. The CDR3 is CASRLTGFNSPLHF. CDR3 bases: TGTGCCAGCAGGCTAACAGGGTTTAATTCACCCCTCCACTTT.

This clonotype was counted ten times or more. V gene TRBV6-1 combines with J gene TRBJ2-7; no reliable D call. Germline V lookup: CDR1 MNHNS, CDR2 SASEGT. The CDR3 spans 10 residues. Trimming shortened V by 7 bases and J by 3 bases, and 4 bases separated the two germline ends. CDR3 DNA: TGTGCCAGCATTGGCTACGAGCAGTACTTC. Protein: CASIGYEQYF.

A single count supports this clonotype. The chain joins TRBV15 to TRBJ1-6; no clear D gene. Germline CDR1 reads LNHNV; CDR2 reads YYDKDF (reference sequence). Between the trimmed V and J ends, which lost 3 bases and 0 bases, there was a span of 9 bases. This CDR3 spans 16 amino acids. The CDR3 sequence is CATSSGLSSYNSPLHF. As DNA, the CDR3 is TGTGCCACCAGCAGTGGGTTAAGCTCCTATAATTCACCCCTCCACTTT. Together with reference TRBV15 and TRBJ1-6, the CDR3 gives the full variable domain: DAMVIQNPRYQVTQFGKPVTLSCSQTLNHNVMYWYQQKSSQAPKLLFHYYDKDFNNEADTPDNFQSRRPNTSFCFLDIRSPGLGDTAMYLCATSSGLSSYNSPLHFGNGTRLTVT.

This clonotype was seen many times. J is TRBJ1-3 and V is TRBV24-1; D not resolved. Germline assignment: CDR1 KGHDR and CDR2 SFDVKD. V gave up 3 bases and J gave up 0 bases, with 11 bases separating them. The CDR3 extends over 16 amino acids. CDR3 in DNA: TGTGCCACCAGTGATGCCGTCGGAGGCTCTGGAAACACCATATATTTT. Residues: CATSDAVGGSGNTIYF.

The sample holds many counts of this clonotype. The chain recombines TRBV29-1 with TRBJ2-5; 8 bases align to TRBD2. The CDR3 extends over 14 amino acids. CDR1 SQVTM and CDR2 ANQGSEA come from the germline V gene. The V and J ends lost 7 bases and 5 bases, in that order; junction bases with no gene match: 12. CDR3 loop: CSARDSGVAETQYF. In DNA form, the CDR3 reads TGCAGCGCCAGAGATAGCGGGGTTGCTGAGACCCAGTACTTC.

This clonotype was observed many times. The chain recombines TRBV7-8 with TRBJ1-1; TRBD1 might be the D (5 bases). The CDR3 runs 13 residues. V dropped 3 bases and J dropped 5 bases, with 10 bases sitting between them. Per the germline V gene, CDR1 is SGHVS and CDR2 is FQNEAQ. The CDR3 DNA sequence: TGTGCCAGCAGCTTCAGAGACAGAACTGAAGCTTTCTTT. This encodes CASSFRDRTEAFF.

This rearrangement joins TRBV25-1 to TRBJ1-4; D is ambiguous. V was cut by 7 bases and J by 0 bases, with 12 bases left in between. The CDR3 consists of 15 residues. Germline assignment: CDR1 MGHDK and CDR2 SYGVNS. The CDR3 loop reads CASIGRTSTNEKLFF. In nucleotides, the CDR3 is TGTGCCAGCATCGGCAGGACCTCAACTAATGAAAAACTGTTTTTT. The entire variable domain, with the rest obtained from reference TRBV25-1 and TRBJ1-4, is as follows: EADIYQTPRYLVIGTGKKITLECSQTMGHDKMYWYQQDPGMELHLIHYSYGVNSTEKGDLSSESTVSRIRTEHFPLTLESARPSHTSQYLCASIGRTSTNEKLFFGSGTQLSVL.

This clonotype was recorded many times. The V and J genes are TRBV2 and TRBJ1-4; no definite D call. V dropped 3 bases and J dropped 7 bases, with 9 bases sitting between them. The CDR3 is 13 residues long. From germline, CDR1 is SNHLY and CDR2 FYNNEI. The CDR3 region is CASSDRGSEKLFF. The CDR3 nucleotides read TGTGCCAGCAGTGACCGTGGGAGTGAAAAACTGTTTTTT. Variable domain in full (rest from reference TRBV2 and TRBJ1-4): EPEVTQTPSHQVTQMGQEVILRCVPISNHLYFYWYRQILGQKVEFLVSFYNNEISEKSEIFDDQFSVERPDGSNFTLKIRSTKLEDSAMYFCASSDRGSEKLFFGSGTQLSVL.

This CDR3 is CASSQGFGGQGLEQYF. The CDR3 DNA reads TGTGCCAGCAGCCAAGGGTTCGGGGGACAGGGGTTGGAGCAGTACTTC. The rearrangement joins TRBV14 to TRBJ2-7, with 10 bases that match TRBD1. This CDR3 contains 16 residues. Germline V gene lookup returns CDR1 SGHDN and CDR2 FVKESK. The trim removed 1 base at V and 7 bases at J, leaving 10 bases unmatched.

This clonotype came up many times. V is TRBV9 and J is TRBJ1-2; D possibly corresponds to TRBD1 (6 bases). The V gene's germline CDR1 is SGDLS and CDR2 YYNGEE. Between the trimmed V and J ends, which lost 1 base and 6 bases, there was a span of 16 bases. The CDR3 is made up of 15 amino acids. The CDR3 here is CASSVMTGFIDGYTF. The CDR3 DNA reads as TGTGCCAGCAGCGTAATGACAGGATTTATCGATGGCTACACCTTC.

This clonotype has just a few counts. The CDR3 DNA follows: TGTGCCAGCAGCTTTTACTCAGAGGCCTACGAGCAGTACTTC. The encoded protein is CASSFYSEAYEQYF. The genes are TRBV7-9 and TRBJ2-7; D gene ambiguous. The CDR3 extends over 14 amino acids. The V and J ends lost 3 bases and 2 bases respectively, with 11 bases between them. CDR1 and CDR2 (germline): SEHNR, FQNEAQ (reference sequence).